This TCR beta chain derives from a study of shared clonotypes between healthy human individuals. The naive CD8 fraction comprised CD45RO-negative cells positively selected for CCR7 and excluded terminally differentiated effector memory CD45RA+ cells. The study enrolled healthy HIV-negative adults without recent acute infections or vaccinations as donors. Here immunoSEQ multiplex PCR was the method, and the copy in TCRdb shows in-frame clones only, minus some. The table has around 2,000,000 clones, approximately 95% seen once. The CDR3 spans 13 residues. V was pared by 5 bases and J by 5 bases, with 13 bases between. Germline assignment: CDR1 SGHAT and CDR2 FQNNGV.

The chain has TRBV11-2 and TRBJ2-7; maybe TRBD2 (6 bases). Sequencing used naive CD8+ T cells sorted from blood. The TCR was taken from a man between 18 and 29 years old in good health. The CDR3 sequence is CASSTRDSNEQYF. CDR3 DNA: TGTGCCAGCAGCACCCGGGACTCGAACGAGCAGTACTTC. The variable domain in full, with the rest retrieved from reference TRBV11-2 and TRBJ2-7, is EAGVAQSPRYKIIEKRQSVAFWCNPISGHATLYWYQQILGQGPKLLIQFQNNGVVDDSQLPKDRFSAERLKGVDSTLKIQPAKLEDSAVYLCASSTRDSNEQYFGPGTRLTVT.